This TCR beta chain was captured in a study of T cell responses to AZD1222 COVID-19 vaccine. Study conclusions and caveats: Distributed over spike, vaccine-associated CD4 TCRs predominated at 160-218 and 743-854. A reported finding is that nearly half of spike-specific TCRs target unmutated variant regions. The donor group comprised mostly white British people and more females; the analysis possibly underestimated clonal diversity.

Germline CDR1 reads SGHTA; CDR2 reads FQGNSA. Losses at the gene ends were 2 bases for V and 6 bases for J; bases not matched to a gene: 8. CDR3 length equals 15 residues. Data came from immunoSEQ multiplex PCR; TCRdb stores just in-frame clones and leaves some out. The sample contains 150,000 to 160,000 clones, approximately 87% of which appear only once. Points on this clone: Its specificity is unknown.

The receptor was isolated from an adult who received the AZD1222 COVID-19 vaccine. The chain carries TRBV7-2 and TRBJ2-3, with 7 positions matching TRBD1. This specimen consisted of peripheral blood, obtained 28 days after the second AZD1222 dose. The CDR3 spells CASSLSGTVADTQYF. In nucleotides, the CDR3 is TGTGCCAGCAGCTTATCGGGGACAGTTGCCGATACGCAGTATTTT.